Shown below are 24 T cell receptor beta chains from a single sample sequenced in a study of blood T cell repertoires in COVID-19. The protocol was immunoSEQ multiplex PCR, while the TCRdb copy is restricted to in-frame clones and leaves out a portion. This table holds around 26,000 clones, about 92% found once. The sequencing input was peripheral blood. These receptors came from a man aged 65 to 85 with active COVID-19.

The rearrangement links TRBV5-4 to TRBJ2-7, with TRBD2 matching 11 bases. Germline CDR1 SGHNT, CDR2 YYREEE (reference sequence). Trimming cost V 4 bases and J 4 bases; bases outside gene matches: 4. The CDR3 length is 14 residues. The CDR3 DNA reads TGTGCCAGCAGCGTTAGCGGGGGGGCTTACGAGCAGTACTTC. Its protein product is CASSVSGGAYEQYF.

This chain links TRBV4-3 with TRBJ2-7; perhaps TRBD1 as D (6 bases). The CDR3 totals 17 residues. V dropped 1 base and J dropped 2 bases, with 18 bases sitting between them. CDR1 is LGHNA and CDR2 is YSLEER in the germline V gene. The chain's CDR3 is CASSQGRGVAGAYEQYF. CDR3 DNA: TGCGCCAGCAGCCAAGGCCGAGGGGTGGCAGGGGCCTACGAGCAGTACTTC.

The chain recombines TRBV7-9 with TRBJ2-7, with 8 nucleotides matching TRBD1. The CDR3 covers 15 residues. From germline, CDR1 is SEHNR and CDR2 FQNEAQ (reference sequence). The J segment lost 2 bases and the V segment lost 5 bases, leaving 8 bases of the junction unmatched. The DNA of the CDR3 is TGTGCCAGCAGCCCAGAGGGGACAGGAGCCTACGAGCAGTACTTC. It yields the protein CASSPEGTGAYEQYF.

The V and J genes are TRBV10-3 and TRBJ1-1; D might be TRBD1 (5 bases). Germline V gene sequence: CDR1 ENHRY, CDR2 SYGVKD. Trimming took off 7 bases at V and 5 bases at J, with 14 bases between the two ends. CDR3 length: 13 amino acids. The CDR3 loop reads CAITPGGGTEAFF. The CDR3 DNA reads TGTGCCATCACCCCCGGGGGGGGTACTGAAGCTTTCTTT.

This rearrangement joins TRBV7-9 to TRBJ2-5, with a weak D call TRBD1 (5 bases). V gave up 5 bases and J gave up 4 bases, with 17 bases separating them. CDR1 SEHNR and CDR2 FQNEAQ come from the germline V gene (reference sequence). The CDR3 extends over 15 amino acids. The CDR3: CASSENLRTGETQYF. In nucleotides, the CDR3 is TGTGCCAGCAGCGAAAATCTACGTACAGGAGAGACCCAGTACTTC.

The chain recombines TRBV7-2 with TRBJ1-5; D uncertain. The germline V gene has CDR1 SGHTA and CDR2 FQGNSA. V was trimmed by 0 bases and J by 5 bases, leaving 11 bases between them. This CDR3 is built from 15 residues. The CDR3 coding sequence is TGTGCCAGCAGCTTAGCTGGACTGTTAGATCAGCCCCAGCATTTT. This codes for CASSLAGLLDQPQHF.

The chain carries TRBV2 and TRBJ1-2; 10 positions agree with TRBD1. V was pared by 4 bases and J by 6 bases, with 14 bases of the junction left unmatched. The CDR3 has 17 residues. The germline gives CDR1 SNHLY, CDR2 FYNNEI. The CDR3 coding sequence is TGTGCCAGCAGTGTGGGGGACAGGGGTATTCGACGGAATGGCTACACCTTC. This codes for CASSVGDRGIRRNGYTF.

As regards this clone: The identical CDR3 is also encoded by other nucleotide sequences in the sample. The gene calls are TRBV28 and TRBJ2-5, with 7 bases identical to TRBD1. This CDR3 region has 13 residues. Germline V lookup: CDR1 MDHEN, CDR2 SYDVKM. V gave up 6 bases and J gave up 4 bases; unmatched junction bases: 5. Here the CDR3 reads CASRGTERETQYF. CDR3 nucleotide sequence: TGTGCCAGCAGGGGGACAGAACGAGAGACCCAGTACTTC.

This clone has just a few counts. The CDR3, as DNA: TGTGCCAGCAGCCACACCACAGGGGTCGCCCCCACTAACTATGGCTACACCTTC. This translates into CASSHTTGVAPTNYGYTF. This chain links TRBV3-1 (or the pseudogene TRBV3-2) with TRBJ1-2; the match to TRBD1 covers 7 bases. The CDR3 is 18 amino acids. Germline CDR1 and CDR2: LGHDT and YNNKEL (reference sequence). Trimming cost V 3 bases and J 0 bases; bases outside gene matches: 13.

V gene TRBV27 combines with J gene TRBJ2-7; D may be TRBD2 (6 bases). Germline V lookup: CDR1 MNHEY, CDR2 SMNVEV (reference sequence). V was pared by 4 bases and J by 3 bases, with 13 bases between. The CDR3 contains 14 residues. The CDR3 loop reads CASSWRGPHYEQYF. In nucleotides, the CDR3 is TGTGCCAGCAGTTGGAGGGGTCCACACTACGAGCAGTACTTC.

The J gene is TRBJ2-2, the V gene TRBV18; 7 bases line up with TRBD2. This CDR3 has 16 residues. J was trimmed by 4 bases and V by 3 bases; bases with no gene match: 8. Germline V gene lookup returns CDR1 KGHSH and CDR2 LQKENI. The CDR3 coding sequence is TGTGCCAGCTCACCTCCTGGCGGGGGTCCCACCGGGGAGCTGTTTTTT. It specifies CASSPPGGGPTGELFF.

This rearrangement joins TRBV30 to TRBJ2-7, with TRBD2 identical over 13 bases. Losses at the gene ends were 0 bases for V and 2 bases for J; bases not matched to a gene: 13. Germline CDR1 GTSNPN, CDR2 SVGIG (reference sequence). The CDR3 has 19 amino acids. The CDR3 is CAWSVPRTSGRTNPYEQYF. The CDR3 DNA reads as TGTGCCTGGAGTGTACCCCGGACTAGCGGGAGAACAAACCCCTACGAGCAGTACTTC.

The V call is TRBV28, the J call TRBJ2-3, with 8 bases aligning to TRBD2. CDR3 size: 14 residues. Germline V gives CDR1 MDHEN, CDR2 SYDVKM. J was trimmed by 6 bases and V by 4 bases; bases with no gene match: 6. DNA for the CDR3: TGTGCCAGCAGTTCGACTAGCGTGGTGGATACGCAGTATTTT. Translation: CASSSTSVVDTQYF.

Points on this clone: The junction and the germline gene differ at one end; a read error may be behind it. V usage is TRBV28 and J usage is TRBJ1-1; D not certain. There are 14 residues in the CDR3. Germline V gives CDR1 MDHEN, CDR2 SYDVKM. CDR3 bases: TGTGCCAGCAGTTTAATAACGCAGAACAGTGAAGCTTTCTTT. Translating it yields CASSLITQNSEAFF. The complete variable domain, with remaining parts taken from reference TRBV28 and TRBJ1-1, reads DVKVTQSSRYLVKRTGEKVFLECVQDMDHENMFWYRQDPGLGLRLIYFSYDVKMKEKGDIPEGYSVSREKKERFSLILESASTNQTSMYLCASSLITQNSEAFFGQGTRLTVV.

The chain employs TRBV28 and TRBJ1-5; D is ambiguous. CDR1 MDHEN and CDR2 SYDVKM come from the germline V gene. V lost 7 bases to trimming and J lost 6 bases, with 10 bases between them. The length of the CDR3 is 12 residues. For the CDR3, the DNA is TGTGCCAGCACCTTGTCTAGTCAGCCCCAGCATTTT. As protein: CASTLSSQPQHF.

The chain employs TRBV27 and TRBJ1-2, with a weak D call TRBD1 (5 bases). Germline V gene lookup returns CDR1 MNHEY and CDR2 SMNVEV (reference sequence). This CDR3 is built from 16 residues. Trimming left V 0 bases short and J 3 bases short, with 14 bases between. The CDR3: CASSLSKLWDYYGYTF. Written as DNA, the CDR3 is TGTGCCAGCAGTTTATCGAAGCTTTGGGACTACTATGGCTACACCTTC.

V is TRBV7-8 and J is TRBJ2-3; TRBD2 matches at 7 bases. The CDR3 totals 16 residues. Germline CDR1 and CDR2: SGHVS and FQNEAQ. V shed 5 bases, J shed 5 bases, and the junction held 13 bases outside the gene matches. The CDR3, as DNA: TGTGCCAGCAGCCAGGCGGGGGTGACTAGGGGAGATACGCAGTATTTT. It translates to CASSQAGVTRGDTQYF. Looking up the rest from reference TRBV7-8 and TRBJ2-3 gives the full variable domain: GAGVSQSPRYKVAKRGQDVALRCDPISGHVSLFWYQQALGQGPEFLTYFQNEAQLDKSGLPSDRFFAERPEGSVSTLKIQRTQQEDSAVYLCASSQAGVTRGDTQYFGPGTRLTVL.

The V gene is TRBV27, the J gene TRBJ2-2; 12 bases line up with TRBD2. CDR3 length: 17 residues. Germline-derived CDR1 and CDR2 are MNHEY and SMNVEV (reference sequence). After removal of 1 base from V and 5 bases from J, the junction contained 5 bases not matched to a gene. The CDR3 is CASSLLRTSGRTGELFF. CDR3 DNA sequence: TGTGCCAGCAGTTTATTACGTACTAGCGGGAGGACCGGGGAGCTGTTTTTT.

The rearrangement uses TRBV7-8 and TRBJ2-2; 11 bases match TRBD2. Germline V gene lookup returns CDR1 SGHVS and CDR2 FQNEAQ. V gave up 2 bases and J gave up 7 bases; unmatched junction bases: 9. This CDR3 contains 17 residues. The CDR3 DNA reads as TGTGCCAGCAGCTTACCTTCTAGCGGGAGGACGGGCGGGGAGCTGTTTTTT. Protein sequence: CASSLPSSGRTGGELFF.

This clone has a single count. The V and J genes are TRBV6-2 or TRBV6-3 and TRBJ1-5, with 7 bases that match TRBD1. V was clipped by 4 bases and J by 6 bases; unmatched bases: 6. This CDR3 contains 14 residues. Per the germline V gene, CDR1 is MNHEY and CDR2 is SVGEGT. CDR3 sequence reads: CASSLTGAGQPQHF. DNA of the CDR3: TGTGCCAGCAGTTTAACAGGGGCTGGTCAGCCCCAGCATTTT.

This chain links TRBV4-2 with TRBJ1-5, with TRBD1 as a possible D gene (6 bases). Trimming removed 0 bases at V and 0 bases at J, with 15 bases between. The CDR3 spans 18 residues. Germline V gene sequence: CDR1 LGHNA, CDR2 YNFKEQ. CDR3 DNA sequence: TGTGCCAGCAGCCAAGATGGGGCCAGGGGTTATAGCAATCAGCCCCAGCATTTT. Amino acids: CASSQDGARGYSNQPQHF.

V usage is TRBV18 and J usage is TRBJ1-2; D is possibly TRBD1 (6 bases). This CDR3 has 12 amino acids. V was cut by 3 bases and J by 6 bases, with 8 bases left in between. CDR1 and CDR2 from the germline V gene are KGHSH and LQKENI. The CDR3 coding sequence is TGTGCCAGCTCACCGTACAGGGATGGCTACACCTTC. Translating it yields CASSPYRDGYTF.

The chain combines TRBV5-4 with TRBJ2-7; possible D gene TRBD2, 5 bases. The ends were cut back, 0 bases at V and 4 bases at J, with 11 bases in the middle. Germline CDR1 SGHNT, CDR2 YYREEE (reference sequence). This CDR3 has 14 amino acids. The CDR3 sequence is CASSLAGLTYEQYF. DNA for the CDR3: TGTGCCAGCAGCTTGGCAGGACTTACTTACGAGCAGTACTTC.

V is TRBV7-8 and J is TRBJ1-3; possibly TRBD1 for D (6 bases). Per germline, CDR1 SGHVS and CDR2 FQNEAQ. There are 15 residues in the CDR3. Trimming stripped 5 bases from V and 4 bases from J, with 15 bases between. The chain's CDR3 is CASSLGHQGGNTIYF. The CDR3, as DNA: TGTGCCAGCAGCCTGGGACACCAAGGGGGAAACACCATATATTTT.